This T cell receptor (beta chain) is from a study of T cell responses to AZD1222 COVID-19 vaccine. Study results and caveats: Donors were largely white British and mainly female; clonal diversity was possibly underestimated.

Pooling was applied to second doses at about 4 or about 12 weeks. With regard to this clone: Its cognate antigen is unknown.

Method: immunoSEQ multiplex PCR; TCRdb's copy keeps in-frame clones and lacks some. Counted here are about 130,000 clones, approximately 92% occurring once; the ten biggest clones make up approximately 6.9%. This TCR came from an adult who received the AZD1222 COVID-19 vaccine. Sequenced here: peripheral blood, sampled 28 days after the second AZD1222 dose.

The CDR3 loop is CASSIGGHTEAFF. The CDR3 DNA reads TGTGCCAGTAGTATCGGGGGGCACACTGAAGCTTTCTTT. The rearrangement joins TRBV19 to TRBJ1-1; D might be TRBD1 (6 bases). Looked up from germline, CDR1 is LNHDA and CDR2 is SQIVND (reference sequence). The ends were cut back, 3 bases at V and 3 bases at J, with 8 bases in the middle. The CDR3 extends over 13 amino acids.